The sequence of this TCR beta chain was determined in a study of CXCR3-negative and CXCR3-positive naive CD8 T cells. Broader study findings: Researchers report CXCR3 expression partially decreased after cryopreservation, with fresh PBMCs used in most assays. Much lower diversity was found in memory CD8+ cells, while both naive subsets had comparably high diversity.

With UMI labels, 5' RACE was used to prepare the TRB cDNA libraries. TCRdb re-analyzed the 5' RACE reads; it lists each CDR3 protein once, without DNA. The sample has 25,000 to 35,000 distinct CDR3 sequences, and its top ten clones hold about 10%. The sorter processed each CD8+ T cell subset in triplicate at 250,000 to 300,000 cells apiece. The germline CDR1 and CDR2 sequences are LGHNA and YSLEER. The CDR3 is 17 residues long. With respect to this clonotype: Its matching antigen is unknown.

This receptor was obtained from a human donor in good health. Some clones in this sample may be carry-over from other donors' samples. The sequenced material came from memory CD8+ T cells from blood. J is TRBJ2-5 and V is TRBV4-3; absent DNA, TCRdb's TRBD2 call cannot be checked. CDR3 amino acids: CASSQDWTSGEQETQYF.